This entry features one TCR beta chain sequence. This entry belongs to a study of blood T cell repertoires in COVID-19. Across the whole study: PBMCs, B-cell-depleted T cells, or T cells were the source of the cDNA or gDNA that made up the material.

As processed by the authors: Using reference gene primer amplification, nucleated cell counts were estimated. Data came from immunoSEQ multiplex PCR; TCRdb stores just in-frame clones and leaves some out. The DNA gave D and trimming, while V, J and clone size come from that table. The data show some 75,000 clones, about 88% seen once. It was during active infection that Seattle patients were enrolled and then longitudinally followed. Germline CDR1 is MNHEY and CDR2 is SVGAGI. This CDR3 region has 15 residues. V lost 2 bases, J lost 6 bases, and 8 bases stayed unmatched. The receptor's source is an older man with COVID-19, enrolled during active disease. The chain joins TRBV6-5 to TRBJ1-2; 8 nucleotides align to TRBD1. Source material: peripheral blood. The CDR3 DNA follows: TGTGCCAGCAGTTACATCGGACAGGGCGGCAATGGCTACACCTTC. This sequence encodes CASSYIGQGGNGYTF.